Given below is one T cell receptor (beta chain) in context. TCRdb recomputed calls from the RT-PCR reads with MiXCR, one row per CDR3 protein. The table shows 920,000 or so distinct CDR3 sequences, with roughly 17% occurring only once. The data are from a study of patients and donors after allogeneic stem cell transplantation. V was pared by 6 bases and J by 5 bases, with 16 bases between. The CDR3 loop spans 14 amino acids. The origin of this receptor is a human donor who was either an allogeneic HSCT recipient or a stem cell or donor lymphocyte infusion donor (not recorded which). It is not recorded whose cells these are; they may come from a transplant donor. Sequenced: blood, either unsorted or a sorted T cell fraction (not recorded which). The chain carries TRBV12-3 or TRBV12-4 and TRBJ2-5, with D possibly matching TRBD2 (5 bases). CDR3 amino acids: CASSPRIPGETQYF. For the CDR3, the DNA is TGTGCCAGCAGCCCCCGGATCCCGGGGGAGACCCAGTACTTC.